A selection of T cell receptor beta chains follows, all from one sample in a study of blood T cell repertoires in COVID-19. Generated by immunoSEQ multiplex PCR, the TCRdb table keeps only in-frame clones and is missing some. This table holds roughly 160,000 clones, around 80% found once. Sequencing was performed on PBMCs or T cells enriched from blood (not recorded which). The source of these receptors is a man over 45 who had recovered from COVID-19. The CDR3 runs from the conserved cysteine through the conserved F or W. The D gene is left open where the match is weak. Only some rows state a clone size, as once, few, many or a class for expanded clones.

j_call d_call v_call clone_size cdr3_aa cdr3_nt
TRBJ1-2 TRBD1 TRBV10-3 . CAISESTGIYGYTF TGTGCCATCAGTGAGTCGACAGGGATCTATGGCTACACCTTC
TRBJ1-6 . TRBV7-2 few CASSPVGVRSNSPLHF TGTGCCAGCAGCCCAGTCGGAGTAAGGAGTAATTCACCCCTCCACTTT
TRBJ2-5 TRBD1 TRBV29-1 . CSGDRFQETQYF TGCAGCGGGGACAGGTTTCAAGAGACCCAGTACTTC
TRBJ1-2 . TRBV11-2 . CASSLGTDYGYTF TGTGCCAGCAGCTTAGGGACAGACTATGGCTACACCTTC
TRBJ2-2 . TRBV18 . CASSPQRGGSNTGELFF TGTGCCAGCTCACCCCAAAGAGGAGGGTCAAACACCGGGGAGCTGTTTTTT
TRBJ1-1 TRBD1 TRBV6-5 . CASTRDRGFTEAFF TGTGCCAGCACCCGGGACAGGGGGTTCACTGAAGCTTTCTTT
TRBJ1-6 TRBD1 TRBV7-3 . CASSSRGTGVSPLHF TGTGCCAGCAGCTCGCGAGGGACAGGGGTTTCACCCCTCCACTTT
TRBJ1-2 . TRBV9 . CASSVSLADRGSGYTF TGTGCCAGCAGCGTATCCCTAGCAGATAGAGGGAGTGGCTACACCTTC
TRBJ2-1 TRBD1 TRBV7-9 . CASSQTGTGYNEQFF TGTGCCAGCAGCCAAACCGGGACAGGCTACAATGAGCAGTTCTTC
TRBJ1-5 . TRBV12-3/TRBV12-4 once CASSPESNQPQHF TGTGCCAGCAGCCCCGAGAGCAATCAGCCCCAGCATTTT
TRBJ1-1 . TRBV18 . CASSPRLSMNTEAFF TGTGCCAGCTCACCCCGATTAAGCATGAACACTGAAGCTTTCTTT
TRBJ2-7 TRBD2 TRBV4-3 once CASSQDPGLAGGYEQYF TGCGCCAGCAGCCAAGATCCCGGACTAGCGGGGGGCTACGAGCAGTACTTC
TRBJ2-7 TRBD2 TRBV20-1 . CSATEGGEQYF TGCAGTGCAACTGAGGGAGGGGAGCAGTACTTC
TRBJ2-3 TRBD2 TRBV5-1 few CASSTGTSGGSGAQYF TGCGCCAGCAGCACCGGGACTAGCGGGGGGTCCGGGGCGCAGTATTTT
TRBJ2-1 TRBD1 TRBV18 . CASSPLRGLSNEQFF TGTGCCAGCTCACCACTCAGGGGGCTATCCAATGAGCAGTTCTTC
TRBJ1-2 . TRBV19 few CASRENQGEGYTF TGTGCCAGTCGGGAGAATCAGGGAGAAGGCTACACCTTC
TRBJ2-5 TRBD2 TRBV6-2/TRBV6-3 . CASSWTMTSGGRETQYF TGTGCCAGCAGTTGGACCATGACTAGCGGGGGGCGTGAGACCCAGTACTTC
TRBJ1-1 . TRBV20-1 . CSARDYTEAFF TGCAGTGCCAGGGATTACACTGAAGCTTTCTTT
TRBJ2-3 . TRBV7-3 few CASSLFGGNTDTQYF TGTGCCAGCAGCTTATTCGGGGGAAACACAGATACGCAGTATTTT
TRBJ1-2 . TRBV7-9 . CASSLEGGYGYTF TGTGCCAGCAGCTTGGAGGGGGGGTATGGCTACACCTTC
TRBJ1-2 TRBD1 TRBV19 once CASTLGVQGTYGYTF TGTGCCAGTACCTTGGGTGTACAGGGGACCTATGGCTACACCTTC
TRBJ2-1 . TRBV7-2 . CASSLMSDEQFF TGTGCCAGCAGCTTAATGAGCGATGAGCAGTTCTTC
TRBJ2-3 TRBD2 TRBV6-2/TRBV6-3 . CASSSRLAGADTQYF TGTGCCAGCAGTTCCAGACTAGCCGGGGCAGATACGCAGTATTTT
TRBJ1-1 . TRBV3-1/TRBV3-2 . CASSQVSNPSLAFF TGTGCCAGCAGCCAAGTGTCGAACCCCAGTCTGGCTTTCTTT
TRBJ1-1 TRBD1 TRBV11-3 . CASSRGTANTEAFF TGTGCCAGCAGTAGGGGGACAGCGAACACTGAAGCTTTCTTT
TRBJ2-3 TRBD2 TRBV18 . CASQGLAGRDTQYF TGTGCCAGCCAGGGACTAGCGGGTCGAGATACGCAGTATTTT
TRBJ2-1 TRBD2 TRBV4-2 . CASSLHPGTSGEEQFF TGTGCCAGCAGCCTTCACCCCGGGACTAGCGGCGAAGAGCAGTTCTTC
TRBJ1-3 TRBD1 TRBV2 once CASSRQGALGNTIYF TGTGCCAGCAGTAGACAGGGGGCGCTTGGAAACACCATATATTTT
TRBJ1-1 TRBD1 TRBV5-1 . CASSKTGGWGTEAFF TGCGCCAGCAGCAAGACAGGGGGCTGGGGCACTGAAGCTTTCTTT
TRBJ1-5 TRBD1 TRBV19 . CASRGQVNQPQHF TGTGCCAGTAGGGGACAGGTCAATCAGCCCCAGCATTTT
TRBJ1-2 . TRBV6-6 . CASSSTGRLHGYTF TGTGCCAGCAGTTCTACAGGGCGACTCCATGGCTACACCTTC